This T cell receptor (beta chain) is drawn from a study of T cell repertoires in cytomegalovirus infection. Germline loops: CDR1 SQVTM, CDR2 ANQGSEA. The CDR3 runs 10 residues. The V end was cut by 4 bases, the J end by 8 bases, with 8 bases between. TCRdb fed the reads into MiXCR, producing one record per CDR3 protein. The repertoire includes some 940,000 distinct CDR3 sequences, around 30% of them detected once, and more than 13% sits in the top ten. To note about this clonotype: Its antigen is not known.

The sequence was collected from a human donor in good health (CMV status not recorded). Some clones in this sample may be carry-over from other donors' samples. This rearrangement joins TRBV29-1 to TRBJ1-2; D is unresolved. This specimen was cultured CD8+ T cells from PBMCs, taken from culture after CMV antigen stimulation. CDR3 bases: TGCAGCGTTGCTGCGGAAGGCTACACCTTC. This encodes CSVAAEGYTF.